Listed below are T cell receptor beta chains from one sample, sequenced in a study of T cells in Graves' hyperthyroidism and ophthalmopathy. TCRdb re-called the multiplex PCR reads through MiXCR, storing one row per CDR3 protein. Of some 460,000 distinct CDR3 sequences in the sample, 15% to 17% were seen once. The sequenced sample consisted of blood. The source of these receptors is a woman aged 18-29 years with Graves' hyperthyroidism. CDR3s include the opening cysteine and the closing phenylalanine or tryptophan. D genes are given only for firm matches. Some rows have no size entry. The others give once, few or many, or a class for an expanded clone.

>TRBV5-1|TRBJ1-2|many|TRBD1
CASGAKGTDTNYGYTF
TGCGCCAGCGGCGCTAAAGGGACAGATACTAACTATGGCTACACCTTC
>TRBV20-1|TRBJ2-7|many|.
CSASGSSYEQYF
TGCAGTGCTTCGGGGAGCTCCTACGAGCAGTACTTC
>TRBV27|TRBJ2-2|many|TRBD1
CASSPHGGQGEGELFF
TGTGCCAGCAGTCCTCACGGTGGACAGGGGGAAGGGGAGCTGTTTTTT
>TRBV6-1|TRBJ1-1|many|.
CASTREGGTEAFF
TGTGCCAGCACGAGAGAAGGGGGCACTGAAGCTTTCTTT
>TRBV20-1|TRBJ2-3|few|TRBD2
CSARQRGHHTDTQYF
TGCAGTGCACGCCAGCGGGGGCACCACACAGATACGCAGTATTTT
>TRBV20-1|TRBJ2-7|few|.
CSVGGGGLTYEQYF
TGCAGTGTTGGGGGGGGCGGATTGACCTACGAGCAGTACTTC
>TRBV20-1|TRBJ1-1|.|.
CSARAPSMRLAFF
TGCAGTGCTAGAGCGCCCTCGATGCGGCTAGCTTTCTTT
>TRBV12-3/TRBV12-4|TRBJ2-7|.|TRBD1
CASSSVGQGPHYEQYF
TGTGCCAGCAGTTCGGTAGGACAGGGGCCCCACTACGAGCAGTACTTC
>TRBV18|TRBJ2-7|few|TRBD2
CASSPQEGLGEQYF
TGTGCCAGCTCACCACAGGAGGGACTAGGCGAGCAGTACTTC
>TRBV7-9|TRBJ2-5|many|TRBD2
CASSSGTSGIQETRYF
TGTGCCAGCAGCTCAGGGACTAGCGGGATCCAAGAGACCCGGTACTTC
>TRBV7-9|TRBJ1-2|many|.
CASSLSLRTDDYGYTF
TGTGCCAGCAGCCTAAGCCTAAGAACAGACGACTATGGCTACACCTTC
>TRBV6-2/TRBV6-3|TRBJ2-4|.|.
CAASGSAKNIQYF
TGTGCCGCCTCCGGGTCTGCCAAAAACATTCAGTACTTC
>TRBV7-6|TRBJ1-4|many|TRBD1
CASSLTGGSEKLFF
TGTGCCAGCAGCCTGACAGGGGGGAGTGAAAAACTGTTTTTT
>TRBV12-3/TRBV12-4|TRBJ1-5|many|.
CASRYSNQPQHF
TGTGCCAGCAGATATAGCAATCAGCCCCAGCATTTT
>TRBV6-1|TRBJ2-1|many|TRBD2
CASMLAGARGLGNEQFF
TGTGCCAGCATGCTAGCGGGAGCTCGAGGACTTGGCAATGAGCAGTTCTTC
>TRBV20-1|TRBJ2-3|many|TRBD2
CSAIKAGVLDTQYF
TGCAGTGCTATAAAAGCGGGAGTTTTGGATACGCAGTATTTT
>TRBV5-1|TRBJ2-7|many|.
CASSHGTASYEQYF
TGCGCCAGCAGCCACGGGACTGCTTCCTACGAGCAGTACTTC
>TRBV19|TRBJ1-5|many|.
CASSYEGTGYSNQPQHF
TGTGCCAGTAGTTACGAGGGAACGGGGTATAGCAATCAGCCCCAGCATTTT
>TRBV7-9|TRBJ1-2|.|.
CASSLWVRTGNYGYTF
TGTGCCAGCAGCTTATGGGTCCGTACAGGGAACTATGGCTACACCTTC
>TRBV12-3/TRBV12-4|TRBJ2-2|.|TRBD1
CASNYGTGGTGELFF
TGTGCCAGCAATTACGGGACAGGGGGCACCGGGGAGCTGTTTTTT
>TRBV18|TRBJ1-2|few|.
CASSPGQSNGYTF
TGTGCCAGCTCACCAGGGCAATCCAATGGCTACACCTTC
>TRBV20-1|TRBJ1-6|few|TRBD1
CSAPQGGRSYNSPLHF
TGCAGTGCTCCCCAGGGGGGACGCTCCTATAATTCACCCCTCCACTTT
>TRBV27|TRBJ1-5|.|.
CASRSPGRSTAQHF
TGTGCCAGCAGATCCCCGGGACGGTCCACGGCCCAGCATTTT
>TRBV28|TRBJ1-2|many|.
CASTPGSAGYGYTF
TGTGCCAGCACTCCGGGATCGGCGGGGTATGGCTACACCTTC
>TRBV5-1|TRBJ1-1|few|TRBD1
CASSKRQGSMNTEAFF
TGCGCCAGCAGCAAAAGACAGGGGTCCATGAACACTGAAGCTTTCTTT
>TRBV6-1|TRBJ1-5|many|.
CASSEDIFNQPQHF
TGTGCCAGCAGTGAGGACATTTTCAATCAGCCCCAGCATTTT
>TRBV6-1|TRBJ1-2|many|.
CASSSYSDGSSNYGYTF
TGTGCCAGCAGTTCATATTCTGACGGAAGTTCTAACTATGGCTACACCTTC
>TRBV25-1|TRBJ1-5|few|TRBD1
CASSGGQGSQPQHF
TGTGCCAGCAGTGGAGGACAGGGAAGTCAGCCCCAGCATTTT
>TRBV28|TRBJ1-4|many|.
CASSLAGARSNEKLFF
TGTGCCAGCAGTTTGGCAGGGGCACGGTCTAATGAAAAACTGTTTTTT
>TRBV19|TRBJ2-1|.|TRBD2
CASSPQLAGGYNEQFF
TGTGCCAGTAGTCCCCAACTAGCGGGGGGATACAATGAGCAGTTCTTC
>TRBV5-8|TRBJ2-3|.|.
CASSSSPSTLGTDTQYF
TGTGCCAGCAGCTCCTCCCCATCCACCCTTGGCACAGATACGCAGTATTTT
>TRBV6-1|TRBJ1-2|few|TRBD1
CASNSMGQGPNTF
TGTGCCAGTAACTCTATGGGACAGGGCCCCAACACCTTC
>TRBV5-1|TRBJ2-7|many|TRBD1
CASSQGIRQGKEQYF
TGCGCCAGCAGCCAGGGAATCCGACAGGGCAAAGAGCAGTACTTC
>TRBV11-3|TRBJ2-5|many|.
CASSLAVSARAQYF
TGTGCCAGCAGCTTGGCAGTAAGTGCTCGGGCCCAGTACTTC
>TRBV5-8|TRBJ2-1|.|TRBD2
CASSQMLAGGPLSFNEQFF
TGCGCCAGCAGCCAAATGCTAGCGGGGGGGCCCCTCTCGTTCAATGAGCAGTTCTTC
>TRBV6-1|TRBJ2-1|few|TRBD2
CASSWRGGSNYNEQFF
TGTGCCAGCAGTTGGCGGGGCGGGAGCAACTACAATGAGCAGTTCTTC
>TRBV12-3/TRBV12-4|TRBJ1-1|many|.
CASSFPGGDTEAFF
TGTGCCAGCAGTTTCCCAGGAGGGGACACTGAAGCTTTCTTT
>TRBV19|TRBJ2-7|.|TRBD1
CASLGQGVEQYF
TGTGCCAGTCTAGGACAGGGAGTCGAGCAGTACTTC
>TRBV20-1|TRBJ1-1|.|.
CSAGNLRAGRGTEAFF
TGCAGTGCCGGCAATCTACGGGCCGGGCGTGGTACTGAAGCTTTCTTT
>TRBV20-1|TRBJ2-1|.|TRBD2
CSARVTSGGSYNEQLF
TGCAGTGCTAGGGTTACTAGCGGAGGTTCCTACAATGAGCAGCTCTTC
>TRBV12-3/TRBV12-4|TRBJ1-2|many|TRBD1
CASSFPGQTLPNYGYTF
TGTGCCAGCAGTTTCCCGGGACAGACCCTACCTAACTATGGCTACACCTTC
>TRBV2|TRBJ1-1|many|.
CASSEAQGFEAFF
TGTGCCAGCAGTGAAGCGCAAGGGTTTGAAGCTTTCTTT
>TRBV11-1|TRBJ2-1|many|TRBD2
CASSLVIAGKYNEQFF
TGTGCCAGCAGCTTAGTTATAGCGGGGAAATACAATGAGCAGTTCTTC
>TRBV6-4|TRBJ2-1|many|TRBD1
CASSDSETGGSGKFF
TGTGCCAGCAGTGACTCGGAGACAGGGGGTTCTGGGAAGTTCTTC
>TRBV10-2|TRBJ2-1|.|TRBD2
CASSEPRTSGLYNEQFF
TGCGCCAGCAGTGAGCCCCGGACTAGCGGACTTTACAATGAGCAGTTCTTC
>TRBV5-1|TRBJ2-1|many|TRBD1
CASSLEAGGGYNEQFF
TGCGCCAGCAGCTTGGAGGCAGGGGGCGGCTACAATGAGCAGTTCTTC
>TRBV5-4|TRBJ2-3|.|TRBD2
CASSTGLAGTDTQYF
TGTGCCAGCAGCACGGGACTAGCGGGGACAGATACGCAGTATTTT
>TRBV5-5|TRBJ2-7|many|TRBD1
CASSGQDLSYEQYF
TGTGCCAGCAGCGGACAGGACCTCTCCTACGAGCAGTACTTC
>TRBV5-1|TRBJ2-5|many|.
CASSLSPPPDQETQYF
TGCGCCAGCAGCTTGAGCCCGCCGCCGGACCAAGAGACCCAGTACTTC
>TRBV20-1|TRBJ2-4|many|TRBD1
CSAVGQGADIQYF
TGCAGTGCTGTAGGACAGGGGGCGGACATTCAGTACTTC
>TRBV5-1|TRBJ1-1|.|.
CASSLALRPQNTEAFF
TGCGCCAGCAGCTTGGCCTTAAGACCCCAGAACACTGAAGCTTTCTTT
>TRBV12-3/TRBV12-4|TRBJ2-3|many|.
CASRRSVTQYF
TGTGCCAGCAGGCGTAGCGTCACGCAGTATTTT
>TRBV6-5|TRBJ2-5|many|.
CASSYSRGDETQYF
TGTGCCAGCAGTTACTCGAGGGGGGATGAGACCCAGTACTTC
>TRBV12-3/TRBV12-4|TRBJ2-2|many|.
CASESTNTGELFF
TGTGCCAGCGAGTCCACGAACACCGGGGAGCTGTTTTTT
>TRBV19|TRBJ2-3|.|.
CASSIRGTASTDTQYF
TGTGCCAGTAGTATCCGGGGGACCGCTAGCACAGATACGCAGTATTTT
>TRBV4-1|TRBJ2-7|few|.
CASSQGPRDSYEQCF
TGCGCCAGCAGCCAAGGCCCGCGAGACTCCTACGAGCAGTGCTTC